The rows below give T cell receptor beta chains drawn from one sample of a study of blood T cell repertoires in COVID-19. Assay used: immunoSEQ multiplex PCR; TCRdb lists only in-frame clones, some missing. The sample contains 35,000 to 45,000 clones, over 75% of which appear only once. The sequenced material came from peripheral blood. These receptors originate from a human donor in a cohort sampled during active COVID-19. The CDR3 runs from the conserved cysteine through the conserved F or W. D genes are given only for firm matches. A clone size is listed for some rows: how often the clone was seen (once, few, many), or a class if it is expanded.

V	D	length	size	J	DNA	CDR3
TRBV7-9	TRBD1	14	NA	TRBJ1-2	TGTGCCAGCAGCTCTCGGACAGGGGGTGGTATCAACACCTTC	CASSSRTGGGINTF
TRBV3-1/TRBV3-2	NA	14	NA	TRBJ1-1	TGTGCCACCTCGTTTCGGGGAATGGGCACTGAAGCTTTCTTT	CATSFRGMGTEAFF
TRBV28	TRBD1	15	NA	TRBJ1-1	TGTGCCAGCAGTTTTCTGGACAGGGAGAACACTGAAGCTTTCTTT	CASSFLDRENTEAFF
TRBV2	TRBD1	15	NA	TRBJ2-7	TGTGCCAGCAGTGAAGCGGGGACAGAGTCCTACGAGCAGTACTTC	CASSEAGTESYEQYF
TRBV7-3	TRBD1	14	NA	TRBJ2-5	TGTGCCAGCAGCTCCAGGGGGCAGCAAGAGACCCAGTACTTC	CASSSRGQQETQYF
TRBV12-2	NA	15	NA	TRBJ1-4	TGTGCAAGTCGCTTAAGCCCGGGATGGGTGGAAAAACTGTTTTTT	CASRLSPGWVEKLFF
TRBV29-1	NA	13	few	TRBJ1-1	TGCAGCGCTACGCAGGCGCTGAACACTGAAGCTTTCTTT	CSATQALNTEAFF
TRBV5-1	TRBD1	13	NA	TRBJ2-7	TGCGCCAGCAGCTTGAAAGGGGGCGGCGAGCAGTACTTC	CASSLKGGGEQYF
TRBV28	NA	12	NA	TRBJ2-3	TGTGCCACTGGTGGGCCCACAGATACGCAGTATTTT	CATGGPTDTQYF
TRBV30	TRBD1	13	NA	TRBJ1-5	TGTGCCTGGGCAGGGGGCGGTGATCAGCCCCAGCATTTT	CAWAGGGDQPQHF
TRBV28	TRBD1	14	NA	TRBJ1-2	TGTGCCGCCAGAGGACAGGGGGCAGGAGGTGGCTACACCTTC	CAARGQGAGGGYTF
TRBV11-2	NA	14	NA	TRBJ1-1	TGTGCCAGCAGCTTGGGCGGGGTTCTCTCTGAAGCTTTCTTT	CASSLGGVLSEAFF
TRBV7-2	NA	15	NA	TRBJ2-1	TGTGCCAGCAGGCAGCGGGTACAAAGCTACAATGAGCAGTTCTTC	CASRQRVQSYNEQFF
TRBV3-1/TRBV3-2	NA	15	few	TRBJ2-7	TGTGCCAGCAGCCAGACAGTACAGGACGCCTACGAGCAGTACTTC	CASSQTVQDAYEQYF
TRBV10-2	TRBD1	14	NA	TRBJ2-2	TGCGCCAGCAGTGACGGACAGGACACCGGGGAGCTGTTTTTT	CASSDGQDTGELFF
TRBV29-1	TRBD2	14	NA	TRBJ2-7	TGCAGCGGGAAACAAGCGGGATACTCCTACGAGCAGTACTTC	CSGKQAGYSYEQYF
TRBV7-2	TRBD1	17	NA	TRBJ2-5	TGTGCCAGCAGCTTAGCCCGATTTGACAGGGGTCGGCAGACCCAGTACTTC	CASSLARFDRGRQTQYF
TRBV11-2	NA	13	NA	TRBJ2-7	TGTGCCAGCAGCGCAACGCAGGAGGGTGAGCAGTACTTC	CASSATQEGEQYF
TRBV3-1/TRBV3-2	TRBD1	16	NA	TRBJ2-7	TGTGCCAGCAGCCAAGACCCGGGACAGGGGGCGGGCGAGCAGTACTTC	CASSQDPGQGAGEQYF
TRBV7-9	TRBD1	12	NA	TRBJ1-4	TGTGCCAGCGACAGGGGAGGGGAAAAACTGTTTTTT	CASDRGGEKLFF
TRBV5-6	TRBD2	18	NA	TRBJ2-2	TGTGCCAGCACCGGGGGACTAGCGGGTAGCCTGAACACCGGGGAGCTGTTTTTT	CASTGGLAGSLNTGELFF
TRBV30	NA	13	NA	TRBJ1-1	TGTGCCTGGAGTGAGCAGGGCGGCACTGAAGCTTTCTTT	CAWSEQGGTEAFF
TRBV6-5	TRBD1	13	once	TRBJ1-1	TGTGCCAGCACCACAGGGGAGAACACTGAAGCTTTCTTT	CASTTGENTEAFF
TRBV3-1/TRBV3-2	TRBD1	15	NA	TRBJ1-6	TGTGCCAGCAGCCAAGACCGGGACAGGGGAAGGACCCTCCACTTT	CASSQDRDRGRTLHF
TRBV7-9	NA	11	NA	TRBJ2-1	TGTGCCAGCCAGTTATACAATGAGCAGTTCTTC	CASQLYNEQFF
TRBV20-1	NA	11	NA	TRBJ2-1	TGCAGTGCTAGAACCCCGGGAGAGCAGTTCTTC	CSARTPGEQFF
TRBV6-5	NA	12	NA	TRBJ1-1	TGTGCCAGCGAAGGGGGGGGCCCTGAAGCTTTCTTT	CASEGGGPEAFF
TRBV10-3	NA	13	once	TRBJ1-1	TGTGCCATCAGTGCCAGGGCTAACACTGAAGCTTTCTTT	CAISARANTEAFF
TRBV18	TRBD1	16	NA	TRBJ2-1	TGTGCCAGCTCACCACTCCGGGCCCAGGGGGATAATGAGCAGTTCTTC	CASSPLRAQGDNEQFF
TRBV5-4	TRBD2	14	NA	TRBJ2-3	TGTGCCTGGGGGGAGAGCGGGACCACAGATACGCAGTATTTT	CAWGESGTTDTQYF
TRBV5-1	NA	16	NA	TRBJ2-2	TGCGCCAGCAGCTTACTTGGGGGGAGAAACACCGGGGAGCTGTTTTTT	CASSLLGGRNTGELFF
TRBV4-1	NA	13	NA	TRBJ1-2	TGCGCCAGCAGCCAAGATCACGGTTATGGCTACACCTTC	CASSQDHGYGYTF
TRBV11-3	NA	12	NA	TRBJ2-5	TGTGCCAGCAGCCCCTCGCAAGAGACCCAGTACTTC	CASSPSQETQYF
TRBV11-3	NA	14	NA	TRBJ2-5	TGTGCCAGCAGCTTAATGGTCAGTCAAGAGACCCAGTACTTC	CASSLMVSQETQYF
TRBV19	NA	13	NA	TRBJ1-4	TGTGCCAGTAACTATGGACTTAATGAAAAACTGTTTTTT	CASNYGLNEKLFF
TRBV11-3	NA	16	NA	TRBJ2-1	TGTGCCAGCAGTTCCAGAATTAGCGGCGCCTACAATGAGCAGTTCTTC	CASSSRISGAYNEQFF
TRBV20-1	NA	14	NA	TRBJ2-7	TGCAGTGCTAGTCTCCGGGAGCTTCCCTACGAGCAGTACTTC	CSASLRELPYEQYF
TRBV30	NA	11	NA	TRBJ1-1	TGTGCCTGGAACGGGGGGGGTGAAGCTTTCTTT	CAWNGGGEAFF
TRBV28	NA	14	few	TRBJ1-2	TGTGCCAGCAGACGCGGATCTTCTAACTATGGCTACACCTTC	CASRRGSSNYGYTF
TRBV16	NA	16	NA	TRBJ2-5	TGTGCCAGCAGCCAAGGCGGGACTCCGGGCGGAGAGACCCAGTACTTC	CASSQGGTPGGETQYF
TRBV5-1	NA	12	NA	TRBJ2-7	TGCGCCAGCAGGGGCTCGACCTACGAGCAGTACTTC	CASRGSTYEQYF
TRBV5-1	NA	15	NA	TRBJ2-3	TGCGCCAGCAGCTTGGTGGCAGGGGCGACAGATACGCAGTATTTT	CASSLVAGATDTQYF
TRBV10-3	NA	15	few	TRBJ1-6	TGTGCCATCAGTGCCAGATATCCGGGGGATTCACCCCTCCACTTT	CAISARYPGDSPLHF
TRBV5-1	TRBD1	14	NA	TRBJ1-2	TGCGCCAGCAGCTTGGGACAGGGGGCTGGTGGCTACACCTTC	CASSLGQGAGGYTF
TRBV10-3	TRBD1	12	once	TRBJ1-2	TGTGCCATCACTGGGACAGTATATGGCTACACCTTC	CAITGTVYGYTF
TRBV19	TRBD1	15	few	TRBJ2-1	TGTGCCAGTAGGTTGACAGGGGGGGCCTACAATGAGCAGTTCTTC	CASRLTGGAYNEQFF
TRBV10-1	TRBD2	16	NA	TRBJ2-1	TGCGCCAGCAGTGAAGTCCTAGCGGGAGGATGGGATGAGCAGTTCTTC	CASSEVLAGGWDEQFF
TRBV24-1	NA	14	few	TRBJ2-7	TGTGCCACCAGCGAAGGTTCGACAACCTACGAGCAGTACTTC	CATSEGSTTYEQYF
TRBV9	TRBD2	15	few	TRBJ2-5	TGTGCCAGCAGCGTAGGGGTAGCGGGGCAAGAGACCCAGTACTTC	CASSVGVAGQETQYF
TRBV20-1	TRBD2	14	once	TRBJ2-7	TGCAGTGCTAGTGCGGCGGGAGGGCGTGACGAGCAGTACTTC	CSASAAGGRDEQYF
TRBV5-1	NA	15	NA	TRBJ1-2	TGCGCCAGCAGCCCGGTTATAGTAGGAGGCTATGGCTACACCTTC	CASSPVIVGGYGYTF
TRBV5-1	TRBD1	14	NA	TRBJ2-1	TGCGCCAGCAGCTTCGGGACAGGGAACAATGAGCAGTTCTTC	CASSFGTGNNEQFF
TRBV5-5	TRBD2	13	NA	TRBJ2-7	TGTGCCAGCTCTCCGGGACTAGCGGTTATGGGGGACTTC	CASSPGLAVMGDF